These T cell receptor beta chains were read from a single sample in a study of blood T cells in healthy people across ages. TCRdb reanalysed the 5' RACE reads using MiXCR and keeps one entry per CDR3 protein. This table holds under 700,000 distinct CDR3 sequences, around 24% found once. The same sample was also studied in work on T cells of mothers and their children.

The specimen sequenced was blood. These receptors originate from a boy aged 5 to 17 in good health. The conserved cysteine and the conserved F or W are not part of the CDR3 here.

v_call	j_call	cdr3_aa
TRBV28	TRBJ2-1	ASSHNSDYNEQF
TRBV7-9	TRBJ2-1	ASSLGWAPKRDEQF
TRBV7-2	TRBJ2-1	ASSFGIQSSGYNEQF
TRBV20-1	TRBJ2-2	SATPTGTNTGELF
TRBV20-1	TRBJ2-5	SASGIKETQY
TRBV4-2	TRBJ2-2	ASSPRSGLAITGELF
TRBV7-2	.	ASSRTSGANSYEQY
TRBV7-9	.	ASSLETAYSYEQY
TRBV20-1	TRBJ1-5	SAPGTDYNQPQH
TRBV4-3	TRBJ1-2	ASSQDSAKTDGYT
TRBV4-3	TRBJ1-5	ASSGGGDQPQH
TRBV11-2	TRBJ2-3	ASSLLQTNRRTDTQY
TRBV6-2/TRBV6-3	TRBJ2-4	ASNPNRGQATIAKNIQY
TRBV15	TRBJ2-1	ATSSTGGRTSPYNEQF
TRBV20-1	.	SARPLAGGSNEQF
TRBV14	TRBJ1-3	ASSRSGPVSGNTIY
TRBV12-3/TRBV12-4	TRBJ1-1	ASTLGQNTEAF
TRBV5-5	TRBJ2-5	ASMKRKETQY
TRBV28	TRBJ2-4	ASSTSGGWGNIQY
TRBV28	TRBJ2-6	ASSFLRRGARSGANVLT
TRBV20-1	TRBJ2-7	SARDLAGVSGSEQY
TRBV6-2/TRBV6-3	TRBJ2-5	ASSSTSRGKETQY
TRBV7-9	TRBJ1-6	ASSADVANSPLH
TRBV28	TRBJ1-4	ASSSRDRGSRNEKLF
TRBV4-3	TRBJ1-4	ASSQRDRGSEKLF
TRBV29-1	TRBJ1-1	SVEWGMGTEAF
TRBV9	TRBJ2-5	ASSVGGTSGGRETQY
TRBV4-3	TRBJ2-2	ASSQGTGGISGELF
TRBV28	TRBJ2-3	ASSSGLFKTDTQY
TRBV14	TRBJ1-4	ASSLDGGTTNEKLF
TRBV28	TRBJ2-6	ASSSTGPGANVLT
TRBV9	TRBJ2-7	ASSVRTRDEQY
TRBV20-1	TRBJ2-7	SARDLLYEQY
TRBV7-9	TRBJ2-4	ASSRSDSPIDIQY
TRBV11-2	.	ASSLHGSYSYEQY
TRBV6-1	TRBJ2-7	ASSEPSGLTYEQY
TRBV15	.	ATSRDWTGASEQY
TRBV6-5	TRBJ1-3	ASSYGGRNSGNTIY
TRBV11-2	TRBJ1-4	ASKHTGSNEKLF
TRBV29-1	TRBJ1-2	SVEDPRGGGYGYT
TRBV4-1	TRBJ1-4	ASSVRVDRTGSNEKLF
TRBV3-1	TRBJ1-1	ASSQVDSEAF
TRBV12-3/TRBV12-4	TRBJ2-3	ASSSTGVGPDTQY
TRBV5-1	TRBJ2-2	ASSFSWGDGELF
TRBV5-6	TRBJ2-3	ASSLVTSRADTQY
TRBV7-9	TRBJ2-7	ASSLEVEQY
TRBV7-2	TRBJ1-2	ASSFFLTGGGYT
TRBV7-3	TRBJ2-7	ASSLFAGYSYEQY
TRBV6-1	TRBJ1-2	ASSWSTYGYT
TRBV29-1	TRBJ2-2	SVIMGGGPFGELF
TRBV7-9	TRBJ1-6	ASSFEGQGQGNSPLH
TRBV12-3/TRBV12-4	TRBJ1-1	ASSFWPMNTEAF
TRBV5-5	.	ASSLDRSYEQY